The TCR beta chain under discussion was sequenced for a study of radiotherapy plus CTLA-4 blockade in lung cancer (dated by TCRdb to the late 2010s). Context from the whole study: Objective responses occurred in around 20% of enrolled patients, and around 29% achieved disease control. Points the paper makes about the study in general: The strongest predictors of response, as reported, were early dynamic changes in blood T cell clones along with a rise in serum interferon-beta after radiation. After treatment with radiotherapy and ipilimumab, TCR clones that came from tumors expanded in the peripheral blood.

Inclusive of the bounding cysteine and phenylalanine, the CDR3 is 13 residues long. The DNA shown is the 39-base CDR3, in frame from base 1. CDR1 is given as MNHNS and CDR2 as SASEGT, both from the germline V gene. V lost 6 bases and J lost 5 bases; the stretch between them is 13 bases long. The study tested focal radiation therapy combined with CTLA-4 blockade (ipilimumab) in patients with chemo-refractory metastatic non-small-cell lung cancer. Library preparation used the immunoSEQ multiplex PCR assay. TCRdb took this table from immuneACCESS and kept in-frame rearrangements with V and J called. Such tables lack part of the clones; where checked against another copy, unresolved V genes explain under half of the gap, and the rest is unexplained. This sample comprises 45,000 to 60,000 clones, approximately 80% of them detected only once. The leading ten clones occupy approximately 2.5% of the sample.

A word on this clone: The clone's antigen remains unknown. Base-call qualities are not available, and no considerably larger clone is one nucleotide away.

This TCR was recovered from a human donor with non-small cell lung cancer whose response to radiotherapy plus ipilimumab could not be evaluated. The sequenced sample was peripheral blood, obtained from a patient treated with radiotherapy plus ipilimumab. The V and J segments used are TRBV6-1 and TRBJ2-5, and perhaps TRBD1 as D gene, on 6 matching bases. The DNA sequence is TGTGCCAGCAGGGCAGGGGCTCTGGAGACCCAGTACTTC. Translated, this is CASRAGALETQYF.